Reported below is one T cell receptor beta chain. This clone's antigen is unknown. Nothing much larger sits one base from this clone, and base qualities are not available. The data belong to a study of PD-1 blockade in classical Hodgkin lymphoma (dated by TCRdb to about 2020). Notes on the research overall: To define a peripheral blood immune signature of response to PD-1 blockade in classical Hodgkin lymphoma, the study combined TCR beta sequencing with CyTOF.

Interpreted using the paper, the time point label stands for: newly diagnosed, previously untreated cHL patient sample. A Miltenyi CD4+ T cell isolation kit was used for magnetic negative selection to purify CD4+ T cells from thawed PBMCs. As a comparison group for the relapsed/refractory trial patients, PBMCs were sequenced from patients with newly diagnosed, previously untreated classical Hodgkin lymphoma. Peripheral blood was collected in 8 mL Vacutainer Cell Preparation Tubes, from which PBMCs were isolated by centrifugation and then cryopreserved. Purified CD4+ and CD8+ fractions were prepared only for cases with an additional available PBMC sample. Magnetically labelled cells were removed on LS columns in a quadroMACS separator, and the flow-through was collected as the purified fraction. Results the study describes overall, beyond this receptor: Baseline TCR diversity was reported as lower in newly diagnosed patients than in healthy donors, and lower still in relapsed/refractory patients. Only a single clinical trial cohort was studied, and what caused the repertoire differences, possibly disease activity or prior therapy, remained undefined.

Genomic DNA was extracted with the Qiagen DNeasy kit from unsorted PBMCs and from negatively selected CD4+ and CD8+ fractions. TCR beta CDR3 regions were amplified by immunoSEQ multiplex PCR using primers annealing to V and J segments. A synthetic immune receptor repertoire was used to minimize amplification bias, and any residual bias was removed computationally once sequencing was done. As for the authors' bioinformatics: Repertoire diversity was quantified as the Shannon entropy index using custom Python scripts. Unsorted, CD4+ and CD8+ repertoires were analyzed separately, except for combined analyses in which CD4+ and CD8+ sequences were merged in silico. The immuneACCESS repertoire file appears here via TCRdb, limited to in-frame rearrangements. These files lack a portion of the clones; in checked studies, under half of the deficit traces to unresolved V genes, and the cause of the others is not known. Clone size and the V and J calls come from that table; the DNA yielded D and trimming. This sample is represented by 20,000 to 25,000 clones; around nine tenths of them were singletons. The ten largest clones capture roughly 0.38% of the sample.

V is cut by 8 bases and J by 6 bases, and the space between the germline ends is 17 bases. The CDR3 numbers 13 residues from cysteine through phenylalanine. Only the CDR3 portion is preserved as DNA: 39 bases, with reading frame beginning at the first base. CDR1 and CDR2, per the germline V gene (reference sequence), are MNHNY and SVGAGI. Sequencing input: CD4+ T cells from blood. The chain couples TRBV6-6 to TRBJ2-7; the D call is tentative, TRBD1 or TRBD2, as each matches 6 bases. This receptor was identified in a human donor with classical Hodgkin lymphoma. The sequence in DNA is TGTGCCAGCCGGGGGCGGGGACGGACCGAGCAGTACTTC. Its product reads: CASRGRGRTEQYF.